This entry lists 12 T cell receptor beta chains sequenced from one sample in a study of blood T cell repertoires in COVID-19. Libraries were prepared by immunoSEQ multiplex PCR; TCRdb keeps only in-frame clonotypes and omits some of them. The sample includes 150,000 to 170,000 clones, around 84% of them seen just once. What was sequenced was peripheral blood. The receptors come from a man at least 80 years old with acute or convalescent COVID-19.

The chain uses TRBV12-5 and TRBJ2-5, with D perhaps matching TRBD2 (6 bases). V lost 5 bases and J lost 4, with 17 bases in between. Germline CDR1 is LGHNT and CDR2 is FRNRAP. CDR3 length: 15 amino acids. Here the CDR3 DNA reads TGTGCTAGTGGTACCGGGGTGCGGGGCGCAGAGACCCAGTACTTC. Protein: CASGTGVRGAETQYF.

The rearrangement joins TRBV7-8 to TRBJ2-1, with 14 bases matching TRBD2. The CDR3 has 17 residues. Germline CDR1 reads SGHVS; CDR2 reads FQNEAQ. With V trimmed by 5 bases and J by 4 bases, 7 bases remained unmatched. CDR3 sequence (DNA): TGTGCCAGCAGCCCCCTGACTAGCGGGGGGGTGTACAATGAGCAGTTCTTC. Amino acid sequence: CASSPLTSGGVYNEQFF.

The rearrangement uses TRBV29-1 and TRBJ1-5; maybe TRBD1 (6 bases). Germline V lookup: CDR1 SQVTM, CDR2 ANQGSEA. Trimming stripped 4 bases from V and 3 bases from J, with 10 bases between. The CDR3 is 13 residues long. The CDR3 DNA is TGCAGCGTTGTTGGGGGCCTCAATCAGCCCCAGCATTTT. Protein product: CSVVGGLNQPQHF.

The V call is TRBV4-2, the J call TRBJ1-2, with 7 positions matching TRBD1. The CDR3 consists of 14 residues. Trimming removed 5 bases from V and 7 bases from J; junction bases left unmatched: 10. Germline V gene sequence: CDR1 LGHNA, CDR2 YNFKEQ. The CDR3 nucleotides read TGTGCCAGCAGCAGTCCGGGACAGTTCTCTGGCTACACCTTC. The encoded protein is CASSSPGQFSGYTF.

The rearrangement joins TRBV5-1 to TRBJ2-1, with 7 bases matching TRBD2. Germline CDR1 and CDR2: SGHRS and YFSETQ. The CDR3 has 15 residues. V lost 2 bases to trimming and J lost 4 bases; unmatched junction nucleotides: 6. CDR3 region: CASSLRLARYNEQFF. CDR3 coding DNA: TGCGCCAGCAGCTTAAGACTAGCTCGATACAATGAGCAGTTCTTC.

CDR3 bases: TGTGCCAGTAGACCAGGGGGAACAGCCAAAAACATTCAGTACTTC. It codes for CASRPGGTAKNIQYF. The chain links TRBV19 to TRBJ2-4; 7 positions agree with TRBD1. V dropped 6 bases and J dropped 0; count of bases not matched to a gene: 5. The CDR3 runs 15 residues. Germline CDR1 and CDR2: LNHDA and SQIVND (reference sequence).

J is TRBJ1-4 and V is TRBV19; the D gene is possibly TRBD1 (5 bases). The CDR3 covers 16 residues. Trimming took off 6 bases at V and 0 bases at J, with 14 bases between the two ends. Per the germline V gene, CDR1 is LNHDA and CDR2 is SQIVND (reference sequence). The CDR3 loop is CASRGEGTTTNEKLFF. CDR3 sequence (DNA): TGTGCCAGTAGAGGGGAAGGCACGACAACTAATGAAAAACTGTTTTTT.

V is TRBV19 and J is TRBJ1-4, with 9 bases lining up with TRBD1. This CDR3 is 16 amino acids long. CDR1 and CDR2 (germline): LNHDA, SQIVND (reference sequence). The V gene end was trimmed by 5 bases and the J gene end by 0 bases; junction bases not matched to a gene: 4. The CDR3 spells CASSWGQGATNEKLFF. The DNA for the CDR3 is TGTGCCAGTAGTTGGGGACAGGGTGCAACTAATGAAAAACTGTTTTTT.

The V call is TRBV7-9, the J call TRBJ1-2; the D is unclear. Germline loops: CDR1 SEHNR, CDR2 FQNEAQ (reference sequence). V was cut by 9 bases and J by 0 bases, with 14 bases left in between. The CDR3 is 14 residues long. The CDR3 is CASWRTGSNYGYTF. CDR3 DNA sequence: TGTGCCAGTTGGCGGACGGGGTCTAACTATGGCTACACCTTC.

This chain connects TRBV30 to TRBJ1-6, with 7 nucleotides matching TRBD1. The CDR3 is made up of 17 amino acids. Germline assignment: CDR1 GTSNPN and CDR2 SVGIG (reference sequence). Trimming cost V 2 bases and J 2 bases; bases outside gene matches: 9. This CDR3 is CAWSINRGVPYNSPLHF. The DNA for the CDR3 is TGTGCCTGGAGTATTAACAGGGGTGTACCCTATAATTCACCCCTCCACTTT.

This sequence joins TRBV5-1 and TRBJ1-1, with 8 bases aligning to TRBD1. Per germline, CDR1 SGHRS and CDR2 YFSETQ. Trimming took 2 bases from V and 6 from J; bases not matched to a gene: 6. This CDR3 comprises 14 residues. The CDR3 coding sequence is TGCGCCAGCAGCTTCCCCGACAGGGGCGCTGAAGCTTTCTTT. Translation: CASSFPDRGAEAFF.

This chain connects TRBV2 to TRBJ2-7; perhaps TRBD1 as D (6 bases). CDR1 SNHLY and CDR2 FYNNEI come from the germline V gene. V was trimmed by 8 bases and J by 4 bases, leaving 12 bases between them. This CDR3 spans 12 amino acids. The CDR3 sequence is CASDRDKYEQYV. CDR3 nucleotide sequence: TGTGCCAGCGATAGGGACAAATACGAGCAGTACGTC.